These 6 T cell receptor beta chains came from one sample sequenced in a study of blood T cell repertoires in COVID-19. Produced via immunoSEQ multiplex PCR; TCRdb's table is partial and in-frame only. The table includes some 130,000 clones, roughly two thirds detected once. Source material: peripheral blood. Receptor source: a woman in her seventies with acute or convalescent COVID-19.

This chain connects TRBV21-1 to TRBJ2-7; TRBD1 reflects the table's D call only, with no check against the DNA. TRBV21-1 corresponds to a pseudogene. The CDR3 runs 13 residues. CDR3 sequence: CASSKSGQDEQYF. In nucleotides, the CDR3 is TGTGCCAGCAGCAAGTCAGGGCAGGACGAGCAGTACTTC.

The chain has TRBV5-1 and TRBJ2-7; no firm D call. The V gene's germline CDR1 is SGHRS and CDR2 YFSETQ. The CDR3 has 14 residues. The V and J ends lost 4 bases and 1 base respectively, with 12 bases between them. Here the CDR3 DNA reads TGCGCCAGCAGCCGTGACACCACTTCCTACGAGCAGTACTTC. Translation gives CASSRDTTSYEQYF.

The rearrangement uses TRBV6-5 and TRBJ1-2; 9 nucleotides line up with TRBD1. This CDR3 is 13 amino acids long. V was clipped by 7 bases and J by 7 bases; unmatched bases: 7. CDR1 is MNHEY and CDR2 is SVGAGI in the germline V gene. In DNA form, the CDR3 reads TGTGCCAGCACTGGGACAGGGTACAGTGGCTACACCTTC. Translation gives CASTGTGYSGYTF.

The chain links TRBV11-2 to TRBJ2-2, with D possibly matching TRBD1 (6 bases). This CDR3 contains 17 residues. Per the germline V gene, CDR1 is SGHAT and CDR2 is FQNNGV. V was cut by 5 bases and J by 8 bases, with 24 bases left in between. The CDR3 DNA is TGTGCCAGCAGCCCGGACAGAGCCTCTTTTGGTACTGGGGAGCTGTTTTTT. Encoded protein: CASSPDRASFGTGELFF.

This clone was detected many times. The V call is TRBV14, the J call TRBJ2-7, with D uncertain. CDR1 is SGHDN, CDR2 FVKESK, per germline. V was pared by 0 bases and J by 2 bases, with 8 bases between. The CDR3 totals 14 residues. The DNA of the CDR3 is TGTGCCAGCAGCCAAGACTTCTTTCCCTACGAGCAGTACTTC. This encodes CASSQDFFPYEQYF.

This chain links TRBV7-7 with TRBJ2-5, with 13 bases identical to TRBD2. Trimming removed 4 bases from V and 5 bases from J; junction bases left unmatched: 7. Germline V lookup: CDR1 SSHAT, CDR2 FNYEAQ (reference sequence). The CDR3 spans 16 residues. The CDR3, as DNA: TGTGCCAGCAGCTCCGGACTAGCGGGGGTCCGGGAGACCCAGTACTTC. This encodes CASSSGLAGVRETQYF. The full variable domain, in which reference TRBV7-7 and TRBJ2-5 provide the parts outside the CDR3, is GAGVSQSPRYKVTKRGQDVTLRCDPISSHATLYWYQQALGQGPEFLTYFNYEAQPDKSGLPSDRFSAERPEGSISTLTIQRTEQRDSAMYRCASSSGLAGVRETQYFGPGTRLLVL.